A selection of T cell receptor beta chains follows, all from one sample in a study of blood T cell repertoires in COVID-19. Generated by immunoSEQ multiplex PCR, the TCRdb table keeps only in-frame clones and is missing some. Here the sample spans about 180,000 clones, more than 70% being singletons. Sequences were obtained from peripheral blood. The origin of the receptors is a woman in her twenties or thirties with acute or convalescent COVID-19. Each CDR3 is given with its conserved first and last residue.

V,CDR3
TRBV5-1,CASSLTVPTGELFF
TRBV7-8,CASSRMEGSPFSIQYF
TRBV15,CATSREGLYEQYF
TRBV5-1,CASSLEGTYNEQFF
TRBV2,CASTNNEQFF
TRBV3-1/TRBV3-2,CASSRGQSRGYEQYF
TRBV19,CASREGSNSGANVLTF
TRBV19,CASSGWDRRTSFYGYTF
TRBV19,CASQRDRGLPRDTQYF
TRBV9,CASSVIPGTGNTGELFF
TRBV18,CASSPSTAASGYTF
TRBV21-1,CAIKTKSYNEQFF
TRBV13,CASSPGTFYGYTF
TRBV13,CASSLAGTGANVLTF
TRBV18,CASSPPAHNEQFF
TRBV5-5,CASSLGQGADSPLHF
TRBV19,CATGGGPRRDYGYTF
TRBV6-5,CASQQWQGVKVEQFF
TRBV3-1/TRBV3-2,CASSGTGRYEQYF
TRBV2,CASTGEGGVYNEQFF
TRBV28,CASHSGTQFYEQYF
TRBV7-9,CASSLEGQGQAGELFF
TRBV27,CASSFLTTSGIAPYNEQFF
TRBV7-9,CASRHGTGGTEAFF
TRBV30,CAWSVSPGSYNEQFF
TRBV7-2,CASSLQQGANTIYF
TRBV19,CASSIFYDRAYGYTF
TRBV5-4,CATYSGANVLTF
TRBV28,CASSRTGVGQPQHF
TRBV4-1,CASSQDMEANLGANVLTF
TRBV24-1,CATSDRGLAGGNEQFF
TRBV7-2,CASSLQTYEQYF
TRBV5-6,CASSLVGGSLEKLFF
TRBV5-6,CASSGTSGETQYF
TRBV28,CASSLQSGRRNYEQYF
TRBV6-5,CASSLDYSYEQYF
TRBV2,CATGVLTQETQYF
TRBV5-1,CASSLGLSGYGYTF
TRBV3-1/TRBV3-2,CASSQDSSEGNEQFF
TRBV24-1,CATSDPHRQGSYEQYF
TRBV27,CASSPRLALTSGNEQFF
TRBV4-1,CASRLGAGVTGELFF
TRBV25-1,CATQDRVTDTQYF
TRBV2,CASSSYEQYF
TRBV28,CASSSPLSYRGHYEQYF
TRBV28,CASTNSYNEQFF
TRBV6-5,CASSYSRGNEETQYF
TRBV27,CATSRGRDTEAFF
TRBV10-3,CAISGAASGNTIYF
TRBV12-3/TRBV12-4,CASREDSSEQYF
TRBV13,CASSLGRGTSSDTQYF
TRBV20-1,CSARGRETQYF